These 16 T cell receptor beta chains were sequenced from one sample in a study of cytomegalovirus exposure and HLA in healthy donors. Amplification used 60 Vbeta primers and 13 Jbeta primers. Sequencing used immunoSEQ multiplex PCR; TCRdb keeps in-frame clones, though not all of them. The table lists roughly 110,000 clones, around 69% of them singletons, with about 2.5% in the top ten. Material: PBMCs. The receptors here all came from a man younger than 30 in good health and CMV-seronegative.

This clone appeared a single time. The chain couples TRBV5-1 to TRBJ2-1, with 8 bases lining up with TRBD1. V gave up 0 bases and J gave up 2 bases; unmatched junction bases: 4. Germline V lookup: CDR1 SGHRS, CDR2 YFSETQ. CDR3 length: 16 amino acids. The CDR3 protein is CASSLAGTGPYNEQFF. The CDR3 region has the DNA TGCGCCAGCAGCTTGGCCGGGACAGGCCCCTACAATGAGCAGTTCTTC.

The chain uses TRBV7-6 and TRBJ2-1; tentatively, D is TRBD2 (5 bases). CDR3 length: 16 residues. V lost 0 bases, J lost 6 bases, and 15 bases lay in between. The germline CDR1 and CDR2 sequences are SGHVS and FNYEAQ. In DNA, the CDR3 is TGTGCCAGCAGCTTAGCGCTCAGGTTCGGGGTCAATGAGCAGTTCTTC. The encoded protein is CASSLALRFGVNEQFF.

The CDR3 DNA is TGTGCCAGCAGCGTATCGGTCTGGGGGCTGGATTCACCCCTCCACTTT. Residues: CASSVSVWGLDSPLHF. The V gene is TRBV9, the J gene TRBJ1-6, with D tentatively TRBD1 (6 bases). V lost 1 base and J lost 8, with 16 bases in between. Germline values: CDR1 SGDLS, CDR2 YYNGEE. This CDR3 has 16 amino acids.

The V gene is TRBV5-1, the J gene TRBJ1-2, with 9 nucleotides matching TRBD1. The CDR3 contains 14 residues. Germline V gives CDR1 SGHRS, CDR2 YFSETQ. The junction had 11 bases not matched to a gene; V was cut back by 4 bases and J by 10 bases. The CDR3 region is CASSARTGAGAYTF. In DNA form, the CDR3 reads TGCGCCAGCAGCGCCCGGACAGGGGCTGGTGCCTACACCTTC.

J is TRBJ2-4 and V is TRBV6-6, with 11 bases identical to TRBD1. The CDR3 totals 14 residues. Germline assignment: CDR1 MNHNY and CDR2 SVGAGI (reference sequence). V was clipped by 7 bases and J by 6 bases; unmatched bases: 5. The CDR3 is CASTLGTGGNIQYF. The CDR3 nucleotides are TGTGCCAGCACTCTTGGGACAGGGGGAAACATTCAGTACTTC.

The chain employs TRBV27 and TRBJ1-1, with a weak D call TRBD1 (5 bases). This CDR3 has 14 residues. CDR1 is MNHEY and CDR2 is SMNVEV in the germline V gene (reference sequence). V was cut by 5 bases and J by 6 bases, with 16 bases left in between. The CDR3: CASSPLTGRSEAFF. The CDR3 DNA follows: TGTGCCAGCAGTCCCCTAACAGGCCGCTCTGAAGCTTTCTTT.

The V gene is TRBV9, the J gene TRBJ2-2, with 7 bases fitting TRBD2. CDR1 is SGDLS and CDR2 is YYNGEE in the germline V gene. The length of the CDR3 is 16 residues. The trim removed 3 bases at V and 6 bases at J, leaving 11 bases unmatched. This chain's CDR3 is CASSERDLIGAGELFF. The CDR3 DNA follows: TGTGCCAGCAGCGAGCGGGACCTAATAGGGGCCGGGGAGCTGTTTTTT.

This chain connects TRBV4-2 to TRBJ2-3; 8 nucleotides agree with TRBD2. The CDR3 runs 14 residues. The trim removed 4 bases at V and 6 bases at J, leaving 6 bases unmatched. Germline CDR1 is LGHNA and CDR2 is YNFKEQ. The CDR3 sequence is CASSPGGEADTQYF. Written as DNA, the CDR3 is TGTGCCAGCAGCCCGGGAGGGGAGGCTGATACGCAGTATTTT.

The CDR3 DNA reads TGTGCCAGCTCTCCTCTGCAGGGGTTTAAAGATACGCAGTATTTT. As protein: CASSPLQGFKDTQYF. V usage is TRBV18 and J usage is TRBJ2-3; possible D gene TRBD1, 6 bases. Trimming shortened V by 6 bases and J by 5 bases, and 18 bases separated the two germline ends. CDR1 is KGHSH and CDR2 is LQKENI in the germline V gene. The CDR3 extends over 15 amino acids.

The genes are TRBV7-6 and TRBJ1-1; 9 bases map to TRBD1. Germline trimming cut 1 base from V and 6 bases from J; bases unmatched to any gene: 6. CDR3 length equals 15 residues. Germline lookup yields CDR1 SGHVS and CDR2 FNYEAQ. The CDR3 bases are TGTGCCAGCAGCTTAGGACAGGGGGTAGGTGCTGAAGCTTTCTTT. Amino acid sequence: CASSLGQGVGAEAFF.

The gene calls are TRBV7-9 and TRBJ1-2; 11 bases agree with TRBD1. Germline loops: CDR1 SEHNR, CDR2 FQNEAQ (reference sequence). The CDR3 is made up of 15 amino acids. V was pared by 4 bases and J by 7 bases, with 8 bases of the junction left unmatched. CDR3 sequence: CASSSSGQGAPGYTF. The CDR3 DNA reads as TGTGCCAGCAGCTCGTCAGGACAGGGGGCGCCTGGCTACACCTTC.

V usage is TRBV6-1 and J usage is TRBJ2-1, with 8 bases identical to TRBD1. The CDR3 totals 16 residues. The V gene end was trimmed by 4 bases and the J gene end by 5 bases; junction bases not matched to a gene: 10. CDR1 and CDR2 (germline): MNHNS, SASEGT. The CDR3 nucleotides read TGTGCCAGCAGTGCCCCGACAGGGGTCGGTAACAATGAGCAGTTCTTC. Encoded protein: CASSAPTGVGNNEQFF.

The chain combines TRBV6-6 with TRBJ2-2; 9 nucleotides align to TRBD1. V lost 2 bases, J lost 5 bases, and 3 bases stayed unmatched. Germline CDR1 MNHNY, CDR2 SVGAGI (reference sequence). The CDR3 is 15 amino acids. CDR3 bases: TGTGCCAGCAGTTACGGGACAGGGAGGACCGGGGAGCTGTTTTTT. Protein sequence: CASSYGTGRTGELFF.

The chain uses TRBV15 and TRBJ2-6, with 10 positions matching TRBD1. The V gene's germline CDR1 is LNHNV and CDR2 YYDKDF (reference sequence). The CDR3 runs to 17 residues. The trim removed 9 bases at V and 0 bases at J, leaving 8 bases unmatched. The CDR3 DNA is TGTGCCACGGGGGACAGGGGTTTAAACTCTGGGGCCAACGTCCTGACTTTC. Protein sequence: CATGDRGLNSGANVLTF.

The V gene is TRBV5-1, the J gene TRBJ2-7; no clear D gene. Germline CDR1 and CDR2: SGHRS and YFSETQ. CDR3 length: 14 amino acids. Trimming removed 2 bases from V and 7 bases from J, with 16 bases in between. The CDR3 DNA reads as TGCGCCAGCAGCTTAGTGGGCAGAGCCTCTGAGCAGTACTTC. Its translation is CASSLVGRASEQYF.

This chain links TRBV11-1 with TRBJ2-3; the D gene is possibly TRBD2 (6 bases). Trimming took 0 bases from V and 1 from J, leaving 11 bases between them. The CDR3 consists of 16 residues. Germline CDR1 reads SGHAT; CDR2 reads FQDESV (reference sequence). CDR3 sequence reads: CASSLAGGTGTDTQYF. The CDR3 nucleotides are TGTGCCAGCAGCTTAGCCGGCGGGACTGGCACAGATACGCAGTATTTT. Together with reference TRBV11-1 and TRBJ2-3, the CDR3 gives the full variable domain: EAEVAQSPRYKITEKSQAVAFWCDPISGHATLYWYRQILGQGPELLVQFQDESVVDDSQLPKDRFSAERLKGVDSTLKIQPAELGDSAMYLCASSLAGGTGTDTQYFGPGTRLTVL.